These T cell receptor beta chains were read from a single sample in a study of Ad26.COV2.S vaccination and SARS-CoV-2 variants. Repertoires were generated with immunoSEQ multiplex PCR, while TCRdb's copy carries only in-frame clones and drops some. The top ten hold around 10% of the sample, which has around 300,000 clones, 75% to 90% seen once. Sequences were derived from peripheral blood, sampled in a trial of Ad26.COV2.S vaccine versus placebo. These receptors were taken from a person between 18 and 65 years old who received the Ad26.COV2.S COVID-19 vaccine or a placebo. The CDR3 runs from the conserved cysteine through the conserved F or W. D genes are given only for firm matches. Clone size is given for some rows only: seen once, a few or many times, or a class if the clone is expanded.

d_call: TRBD2
clone_size: NA
cdr3_length: 16
j_call: TRBJ2-1
v_call: TRBV27
cdr3_aa: CASSLSTSGSADEQFF
cdr3_nt: TGTGCCAGCAGTTTATCGACTAGCGGGAGTGCGGATGAGCAGTTCTTC

d_call: NA
clone_size: NA
cdr3_length: 14
j_call: TRBJ2-4
v_call: TRBV18
cdr3_aa: CASSPDLAKNIQYF
cdr3_nt: TGTGCCAGCTCACCGGACCTAGCCAAAAACATTCAGTACTTC

d_call: NA
clone_size: NA
cdr3_length: 15
j_call: TRBJ1-1
v_call: TRBV29-1
cdr3_aa: CSAGGQGGWNTEAFF
cdr3_nt: TGCAGCGCCGGGGGTCAGGGAGGTTGGAACACTGAAGCTTTCTTT

d_call: TRBD1
clone_size: NA
cdr3_length: 13
j_call: TRBJ1-2
v_call: TRBV19
cdr3_aa: CASRPTGVYGYTF
cdr3_nt: TGTGCCAGTAGACCAACAGGGGTCTATGGCTACACCTTC

d_call: NA
clone_size: NA
cdr3_length: 12
j_call: TRBJ2-7
v_call: TRBV6-2/TRBV6-3
cdr3_aa: CASSYYSYEQYF
cdr3_nt: TGTGCCAGCAGTTACTACTCCTACGAGCAGTACTTC

d_call: NA
clone_size: NA
cdr3_length: 15
j_call: TRBJ2-3
v_call: TRBV5-1
cdr3_aa: CASSLSGSSTDTQYF
cdr3_nt: TGCGCCAGCAGCTTGTCTGGGAGTAGCACAGATACGCAGTATTTT

d_call: NA
clone_size: NA
cdr3_length: 13
j_call: TRBJ2-7
v_call: TRBV6-6
cdr3_aa: CASSYSTLYEQYF
cdr3_nt: TGTGCCAGCAGTTACTCGACACTGTACGAGCAGTACTTC

d_call: NA
clone_size: NA
cdr3_length: 15
j_call: TRBJ1-5
v_call: TRBV6-6
cdr3_aa: CASTRGRESNQPQHF
cdr3_nt: TGTGCCAGCACCCGGGGCAGGGAAAGCAATCAGCCCCAGCATTTT

d_call: TRBD1
clone_size: once
cdr3_length: 14
j_call: TRBJ2-7
v_call: TRBV10-1
cdr3_aa: CASGTGADPYEQYF
cdr3_nt: TGCGCCAGCGGGACAGGGGCCGACCCCTACGAGCAGTACTTC

d_call: TRBD1
clone_size: NA
cdr3_length: 14
j_call: TRBJ1-2
v_call: TRBV7-9
cdr3_aa: CASSLRQGEDGYTF
cdr3_nt: TGTGCCAGCAGCTTACGACAGGGGGAAGATGGCTACACCTTC

d_call: NA
clone_size: once
cdr3_length: 16
j_call: TRBJ1-2
v_call: TRBV30
cdr3_aa: CAWGGVAADRISGYTF
cdr3_nt: TGTGCCTGGGGAGGGGTGGCAGCCGACCGTATCTCTGGCTACACCTTC

d_call: TRBD1
clone_size: once
cdr3_length: 14
j_call: TRBJ1-2
v_call: TRBV6-1
cdr3_aa: CASSERDRAYGYTF
cdr3_nt: TGTGCCAGCAGTGAAAGGGACAGGGCCTATGGCTACACCTTC

d_call: NA
clone_size: NA
cdr3_length: 14
j_call: TRBJ1-4
v_call: TRBV2
cdr3_aa: CASSIAGVGEKLFF
cdr3_nt: TGTGCCAGCAGTATTGCCGGGGTTGGGGAAAAACTGTTTTTT

d_call: NA
clone_size: NA
cdr3_length: 11
j_call: TRBJ2-3
v_call: TRBV2
cdr3_aa: CASRRGDTQYF
cdr3_nt: TGTGCCAGCAGGAGGGGGGATACGCAGTATTTT

d_call: NA
clone_size: once
cdr3_length: 12
j_call: TRBJ2-2
v_call: TRBV9
cdr3_aa: CASSPHTGELFF
cdr3_nt: TGTGCCAGCAGCCCGCACACCGGGGAGCTGTTTTTT

d_call: NA
clone_size: NA
cdr3_length: 13
j_call: TRBJ2-2
v_call: TRBV14
cdr3_aa: CASRDWNTGELFF
cdr3_nt: TGTGCCAGCAGGGACTGGAACACCGGGGAGCTGTTTTTT

d_call: NA
clone_size: NA
cdr3_length: 16
j_call: TRBJ2-5
v_call: TRBV25-1
cdr3_aa: CASSELSSEIQETQYF
cdr3_nt: TGTGCCAGCAGTGAATTATCTTCAGAAATACAAGAGACCCAGTACTTC

d_call: NA
clone_size: NA
cdr3_length: 15
j_call: TRBJ2-5
v_call: TRBV6-6
cdr3_aa: CASSLVGGPGETQYF
cdr3_nt: TGTGCCAGCAGTCTGGTGGGGGGCCCAGGGGAGACCCAGTACTTC

d_call: TRBD2
clone_size: many
cdr3_length: 15
j_call: TRBJ2-7
v_call: TRBV2
cdr3_aa: CASSEALGLAYEQYF
cdr3_nt: TGTGCCAGCAGTGAAGCGCTCGGACTAGCCTACGAGCAGTACTTC

d_call: TRBD1
clone_size: NA
cdr3_length: 17
j_call: TRBJ1-4
v_call: TRBV5-8
cdr3_aa: CASSLVRDREINEKLFF
cdr3_nt: TGTGCCAGCAGCTTGGTCAGGGACAGGGAAATAAATGAAAAACTGTTTTTT

d_call: NA
clone_size: NA
cdr3_length: 16
j_call: TRBJ1-5
v_call: TRBV6-2/TRBV6-3
cdr3_aa: CASSYGLQGLNQPQHF
cdr3_nt: TGTGCCAGCAGTTACGGGCTTCAGGGCCTCAATCAGCCCCAGCATTTT

d_call: NA
clone_size: NA
cdr3_length: 13
j_call: TRBJ1-2
v_call: TRBV28
cdr3_aa: CASSLGQHYGYTF
cdr3_nt: TGTGCCAGCAGTTTAGGTCAGCACTATGGCTACACCTTC

d_call: TRBD1
clone_size: NA
cdr3_length: 14
j_call: TRBJ2-5
v_call: TRBV18
cdr3_aa: CASSPDRVEGAQYF
cdr3_nt: TGTGCCAGCTCACCGGACAGGGTAGAGGGTGCCCAGTACTTC

d_call: NA
clone_size: NA
cdr3_length: 15
j_call: TRBJ1-1
v_call: TRBV18
cdr3_aa: CASSPGGAGNTEAFF
cdr3_nt: TGTGCCAGCTCACCAGGAGGGGCTGGGAACACTGAAGCTTTCTTT

d_call: TRBD1
clone_size: NA
cdr3_length: 14
j_call: TRBJ1-1
v_call: TRBV2
cdr3_aa: CASRGTGGRTEAFF
cdr3_nt: TGTGCCAGCAGGGGCACAGGGGGCAGGACTGAAGCTTTCTTT

d_call: TRBD2
clone_size: NA
cdr3_length: 15
j_call: TRBJ2-5
v_call: TRBV9
cdr3_aa: CASSVAGGALETQYF
cdr3_nt: TGTGCCAGCAGCGTAGCCGGGGGGGCCCTAGAGACCCAGTACTTC

d_call: TRBD1
clone_size: NA
cdr3_length: 16
j_call: TRBJ1-1
v_call: TRBV6-2/TRBV6-3
cdr3_aa: CASSYSRGGENTEAFF
cdr3_nt: TGTGCCAGCAGTTACTCGCGAGGGGGCGAGAACACTGAAGCTTTCTTT

d_call: NA
clone_size: NA
cdr3_length: 11
j_call: TRBJ2-1
v_call: TRBV3-1/TRBV3-2
cdr3_aa: CASSLAGEQFF
cdr3_nt: TGTGCCAGCAGCCTCGCTGGTGAGCAGTTCTTC

d_call: NA
clone_size: NA
cdr3_length: 15
j_call: TRBJ1-6
v_call: TRBV28
cdr3_aa: CASSFYGAGNSPLHF
cdr3_nt: TGTGCCAGCAGTTTCTACGGCGCGGGAAATTCACCCCTCCACTTT

d_call: NA
clone_size: NA
cdr3_length: 11
j_call: TRBJ1-2
v_call: TRBV28
cdr3_aa: CASSRTEGYTF
cdr3_nt: TGTGCCAGCAGCAGGACAGAAGGCTACACCTTC

d_call: TRBD2
clone_size: NA
cdr3_length: 15
j_call: TRBJ2-7
v_call: TRBV3-1/TRBV3-2
cdr3_aa: CASSLSGGYPYEQYF
cdr3_nt: TGTGCCAGCAGCCTTAGCGGGGGGTACCCCTACGAGCAGTACTTC

d_call: NA
clone_size: NA
cdr3_length: 15
j_call: TRBJ2-3
v_call: TRBV9
cdr3_aa: CASSAGSASTDTQYF
cdr3_nt: TGTGCCAGCAGCGCCGGATCGGCAAGCACAGATACGCAGTATTTT

d_call: NA
clone_size: NA
cdr3_length: 13
j_call: TRBJ2-7
v_call: TRBV27
cdr3_aa: CASSLRRDYEQYF
cdr3_nt: TGTGCCAGCAGTTTGAGACGGGACTACGAGCAGTACTTC

d_call: NA
clone_size: NA
cdr3_length: 12
j_call: TRBJ2-2
v_call: TRBV12-3/TRBV12-4
cdr3_aa: CASILDTGELFF
cdr3_nt: TGTGCCAGCATTCTGGACACCGGGGAGCTGTTTTTT

d_call: NA
clone_size: NA
cdr3_length: 14
j_call: TRBJ1-6
v_call: TRBV7-2
cdr3_aa: CASSLDAELSPLHF
cdr3_nt: TGTGCCAGCAGCTTAGACGCAGAGCTTTCACCCCTCCACTTT

d_call: TRBD1
clone_size: NA
cdr3_length: 14
j_call: TRBJ1-2
v_call: TRBV18
cdr3_aa: CASSPGTGEYGYTF
cdr3_nt: TGTGCCAGCTCCCCCGGGACAGGGGAGTATGGCTACACCTTC

d_call: TRBD2
clone_size: NA
cdr3_length: 16
j_call: TRBJ2-7
v_call: TRBV7-2
cdr3_aa: CASSFKRGPDSYEQYF
cdr3_nt: TGTGCCAGCAGCTTCAAGCGGGGGCCCGACTCCTACGAGCAGTACTTC

d_call: NA
clone_size: NA
cdr3_length: 15
j_call: TRBJ1-2
v_call: TRBV10-3
cdr3_aa: CAISESKELADGYTF
cdr3_nt: TGTGCCATCAGTGAGTCGAAGGAGTTGGCGGATGGCTACACCTTC

d_call: NA
clone_size: NA
cdr3_length: 13
j_call: TRBJ2-3
v_call: TRBV4-1
cdr3_aa: CASSARTPDTQYF
cdr3_nt: TGCGCCAGCAGCGCACGGACACCGGATACGCAGTATTTT

d_call: TRBD1
clone_size: NA
cdr3_length: 15
j_call: TRBJ2-3
v_call: TRBV29-1
cdr3_aa: CSVELRDRGRDTQYF
cdr3_nt: TGCAGCGTTGAACTCCGGGACAGGGGTAGAGATACGCAGTATTTT

d_call: NA
clone_size: NA
cdr3_length: 11
j_call: TRBJ2-7
v_call: TRBV2
cdr3_aa: CASSEAVEQYF
cdr3_nt: TGTGCCAGCAGTGAGGCAGTCGAGCAGTACTTC

d_call: NA
clone_size: NA
cdr3_length: 12
j_call: TRBJ1-6
v_call: TRBV12-3/TRBV12-4
cdr3_aa: CASSLGNSPLHF
cdr3_nt: TGTGCCAGCAGTTTAGGAAATTCACCCCTCCACTTT